This TCR beta chain was recovered during a study of T cells in Graves' hyperthyroidism and ophthalmopathy (dated by TCRdb to between 2018 and 2021). At the level of the whole study: TCR V-J signatures able to tell the groups apart were searched for in a discovery cohort of 100 patients, of whom 43 had Graves' ophthalmopathy and about 60 had stable Graves' hyperthyroidism. TCR Vbeta CDR3 sequencing of approximately 140 peripheral blood samples (roughly 41 ophthalmopathy, around 80 hyperthyroidism and about 17 progressor patients) is reported in the paper. The study also compared thyroid tissue and blood T-cell repertoires from a handful of Graves' hyperthyroidism patients. Prospective prediction of ophthalmopathy was tested in an independent validation cohort consisting of about 19 hyperthyroidism patients and around 16 patients who later progressed to ophthalmopathy. After blood sampling, hyperthyroidism patients were treated with methimazole at a starting dose of 30 mg daily, and ophthalmopathy patients were treated with high-dose intravenous methylprednisolone. The 100 discovery patients were randomly divided into training and test sets at a 7:3 ratio. Study-wide conclusions, independent of this receptor: Most expanded thyroid clonotypes (frequency above 0.001) were also detected in blood, a finding suggesting that blood repertoires may reflect thyroid immune responses. In cross-validation, a model built on a 13 V-J signature told ophthalmopathy apart from stable hyperthyroidism with under 90% sensitivity and roughly 83% specificity, and in testing the same model reached 80%/75%. In validation, progression to ophthalmopathy was predicted by the model with roughly 69% sensitivity and 72.22% specificity, a median of about 6.4 months before onset. No statistical method was used to fix the sample size in advance, and group allocation was not hidden from the investigators.

TCR beta CDR3 regions were amplified from RNA transcripts. For the first round of RT-PCR on the TCR CDR3, the HTBI primer set was used together with the Qiagen OneStep RT-PCR kit. Libraries were constructed in a second round of multiplex PCR, after which size selection and purification were performed. Paired-end sequencing of the libraries was performed with 100 bp reads on an Illumina HiSeq2000. The authors processed their data as follows. Raw data were processed with SOAPnuke, discarding reads with adapters, uncalled bases, mean Phred below 15, or no exact constant-primer or identifier match. High-quality paired reads were merged using COPE v1.2.5, and each unique nucleotide sequence was defined as a clonotype. MiTCR v1.1 was used to align the clonotypes against IMGT TRBV, TRBD and TRBJ reference segments. Analysis was restricted to V-J combinations with a frequency above 0.0001, which covered roughly 99% of repertoires. A TCS score was defined as the ratio of F50 (clonal expansion) to E x V (chaos), with BLOSUM62-based TCRdist applied between CDR3 peptides within each V-J. Welch's t-statistics and random forest reduced around 550 V-J features to 13, which were used in a naive Bayes classifier (R e1071). The similarity between thyroid and blood repertoires was quantified using the Morisita-Horn index. TCRdb took the public reads, trimmed them with fastp at Q25, ran MiXCR for clone calling and kept in-frame beta chains. A single entry per CDR3 protein holds the most common genes and DNA from its merged rows. Clone size and V and J calls follow TCRdb, not the original study. Here the sample has about 510,000 distinct CDR3 sequences; around 43% occur a single time. The ten largest make up roughly 45% of the sample.

Exclusion was applied to patients with uncontrolled infections, other autoimmune diseases, pregnancy or lactation. Clinical symptoms, serum thyroxine and TRAb, thyroid ultrasound, and orbital computed tomography formed the basis for the diagnoses. Total RNA was extracted using Trizol reagent, and RNA quality was assessed on an Agilent 2100 Bioanalyzer. V loses 5 bases, J loses 6 bases, and the germline ends lie 5 bases apart. The CDR3 has 10 amino acids, counting the end cysteine and phenylalanine. Only CDR3 DNA remains: 30 bases, in frame from the first base. CDR1 MNHEY and CDR2 SVGAGI are derived from the germline V gene. This clonotype appeared many times. Which antigen it targets is not known. No base-level quality is on record; no much larger clone is a single base apart.

The sequenced sample consisted of peripheral blood or thyroid tissue (not recorded which). The TCR comes from an adult woman with Graves' disease, either hyperthyroidism or ophthalmopathy (not recorded which). The chain is encoded by TRBV6-5 joined to TRBJ2-7; the D gene remains uncertain. The CDR3 protein sequence reads: CASSQPEQYF. The DNA sequence reads TGTGCCAGCAGTCAGCCCGAGCAGTACTTC.